This entry lists 18 T cell receptor beta chains sequenced from one sample in a study of T cell responses to AZD1222 COVID-19 vaccine. Data came from immunoSEQ multiplex PCR; TCRdb stores just in-frame clones and leaves some out. The repertoire holds around 130,000 clones, approximately 94% seen once, with approximately 7% in the top ten. This specimen was peripheral blood, taken on day 0 of AZD1222 vaccination. Receptor source: an adult in good health.

This sequence joins TRBV5-5 and TRBJ1-2; no definite D call. The CDR3 is 15 amino acids. Germline V lookup: CDR1 SGHKS, CDR2 YYEKEE (reference sequence). The ends were cut back, 4 bases at V and 4 bases at J, with 17 bases in the middle. The CDR3 loop reads CASSVQMANRYGYTF. The CDR3 DNA is TGTGCCAGCAGCGTACAGATGGCAAACCGCTATGGCTACACCTTC.

This clone appeared a few times. The chain joins TRBV2 to TRBJ2-7; D uncertain. CDR1 is SNHLY, CDR2 FYNNEI, per germline. The V end lost 7 bases, the J end lost 5 bases, and 15 bases lay between the germline ends. CDR3 size: 13 residues. The CDR3 nucleotides are TGTGCCAGCACCACCGACCGTAGGGACGAGCAGTACTTC. Amino acids: CASTTDRRDEQYF.

This chain uses TRBV11-2 with TRBJ1-3; a possible D gene is TRBD1 (5 bases). Germline CDR1 SGHAT, CDR2 FQNNGV. Deletions cut 5 bases from V and 2 bases from J, with 10 bases between. The CDR3 covers 14 residues. The CDR3 DNA is TGTGCCAGCAGCCCCGGGGCCACTGGAAACACCATATATTTT. Its translation: CASSPGATGNTIYF.

This chain links TRBV11-3 with TRBJ1-2; D possibly corresponds to TRBD1 (5 bases). Germline CDR1 is SGHNT and CDR2 is YENEEA. V lost 3 bases and J lost 4, with 6 bases in between. This CDR3 is built from 12 residues. The CDR3 here is CASSFGGYGYTF. Here the CDR3 DNA reads TGTGCCAGCAGCTTCGGGGGCTATGGCTACACCTTC.

This clone was seen more than once but under ten times. The V gene is TRBV29-1, the J gene TRBJ1-1; D ambiguous. Germline V gives CDR1 SQVTM, CDR2 ANQGSEA. V dropped 3 bases and J dropped 1 base, with 12 bases sitting between them. There are 14 residues in the CDR3. DNA for the CDR3: TGCAGCGTTGATAGTGGGCTTTGGAACACTGAAGCTTTCTTT. This codes for CSVDSGLWNTEAFF.

The chain employs TRBV10-1 and TRBJ2-3; D possibly corresponds to TRBD2 (7 bases). V lost 4 bases to trimming and J lost 8 bases, with 13 bases between them. Per the germline V gene, CDR1 is WNHNN and CDR2 is SYGVQD (reference sequence). The length of the CDR3 is 13 residues. CDR3 nucleotide sequence: TGCGCCAGCAGTGCTAACAGGGAGGGTACGCAGTATTTT. Its protein product is CASSANREGTQYF.

J is TRBJ2-7 and V is TRBV12-3 or TRBV12-4; the D gene is possibly TRBD1 (5 bases). This CDR3 is 12 amino acids long. The V and J ends lost 3 bases and 5 bases respectively, with 8 bases between them. The CDR3 spells CASSLGHHEQYF. The CDR3 nucleotides are TGTGCCAGCAGTTTGGGGCACCACGAGCAGTACTTC.

This clone was observed a few times. The chain is built from TRBV4-1 and TRBJ2-7; D remains unclear. The length of the CDR3 is 13 residues. The germline V gene has CDR1 MGHRA and CDR2 YSYEKL. V dropped 3 bases and J dropped 3 bases, with 9 bases sitting between them. CDR3 sequence: CASSHRLNYEQYF. Written as DNA, the CDR3 is TGCGCCAGCAGCCACCGCCTAAACTACGAGCAGTACTTC.

The chain has TRBV5-1 and TRBJ1-1; 8 nucleotides align to TRBD1. Germline CDR1 and CDR2: SGHRS and YFSETQ. V was pared by 10 bases and J by 3 bases, with 11 bases of the junction left unmatched. The CDR3 loop spans 14 amino acids. Here the CDR3 DNA reads TGCGCCTCCCACAGGGGGGGGTTCGACACTGAAGCTTTCTTT. It specifies CASHRGGFDTEAFF.

The chain couples TRBV5-6 to TRBJ1-3; D is uncertain. Germline CDR1 reads SGHDT; CDR2 reads YYEEEE. This CDR3 spans 13 amino acids. Trimming removed 5 bases at V and 2 bases at J, with 8 bases between. The CDR3: CASSWAAGNTIYF. The CDR3 DNA follows: TGTGCCAGCAGTTGGGCCGCTGGAAACACCATATATTTT. The variable domain in full, completed from reference TRBV5-6 and TRBJ1-3, reads DAGVTQSPTHLIKTRGQQVTLRCSPKSGHDTVSWYQQALGQGPQFIFQYYEEEERQRGNFPDRFSGHQFPNYSSELNVNALLLGDSALYLCASSWAAGNTIYFGEGSWLTVV.

The chain joins TRBV20-1 to TRBJ1-2, with 10 bases that match TRBD1. Germline loops: CDR1 DFQATT, CDR2 SNEGSKA (reference sequence). The CDR3 consists of 15 residues. J gave up 2 bases and V 3 bases, and 6 bases lay outside the gene matches. The CDR3 here is CSASGDRGANYGYTF. CDR3 coding DNA: TGCAGTGCTAGTGGGGACAGGGGAGCGAACTATGGCTACACCTTC.

This clone was seen once. The V call is TRBV7-9, the J call TRBJ2-5; TRBD1 agrees at 7 bases. The CDR3 loop spans 13 amino acids. Losses at the gene ends were 4 bases for V and 5 bases for J; bases not matched to a gene: 4. Germline V gene sequence: CDR1 SEHNR, CDR2 FQNEAQ (reference sequence). The CDR3 DNA follows: TGTGCCAGCAGCTCTACAGGGGAGGAGACCCAGTACTTC. Amino acid sequence: CASSSTGEETQYF. Variable domain in full (rest from reference TRBV7-9 and TRBJ2-5): DTGVSQNPRHKITKRGQNVTFRCDPISEHNRLYWYRQTLGQGPEFLTYFQNEAQLEKSRLLSDRFSAERPKGSFSTLEIQRTEQGDSAMYLCASSSTGEETQYFGPGTRLLVL.

CDR3 loop: CASSYLDRSSYEQYF. The CDR3 DNA sequence: TGTGCCAGCAGTTACCTAGACCGGAGCTCCTACGAGCAGTACTTC. V is TRBV6-2 or TRBV6-3 and J is TRBJ2-7; D uncertain. CDR3 size: 15 residues. Germline V gives CDR1 MNHEY, CDR2 SVGEGT. Deletions cut 2 bases from V and 0 bases from J, with 11 bases between.

The CDR3, as DNA: TGTGCCACCAGCAGAGATCTGGGACAAACCACAGATACGCAGTATTTT. It codes for CATSRDLGQTTDTQYF. J is TRBJ2-3 and V is TRBV15, with a possible D match to TRBD1 (6 bases). The CDR3 runs to 16 residues. Germline V gives CDR1 LNHNV, CDR2 YYDKDF (reference sequence). Trimming took off 0 bases at V and 2 bases at J, with 12 bases between the two ends.

The chain employs TRBV2 and TRBJ1-5, with D maybe TRBD1 (6 bases). Trimming took off 6 bases at V and 2 bases at J, with 11 bases between the two ends. The germline V gene has CDR1 SNHLY and CDR2 FYNNEI. The CDR3 is 14 amino acids. CDR3 sequence: CASSRDTRNQPQHF. DNA of the CDR3: TGTGCCAGCAGCCGGGACACCCGCAATCAGCCCCAGCATTTT.

The genes are TRBV5-5 and TRBJ2-3; D is possibly TRBD2 (5 bases). Trimming removed 4 bases from V and 2 bases from J, with 11 bases in between. This CDR3 has 14 amino acids. From germline, CDR1 is SGHKS and CDR2 YYEKEE (reference sequence). CDR3 amino acids: CASSPRGATDTQYF. The CDR3 DNA reads TGTGCCAGCAGCCCCCGGGGAGCCACAGATACGCAGTATTTT.

V gene TRBV7-8 combines with J gene TRBJ1-4; D is uncertain. Germline V gene lookup returns CDR1 SGHVS and CDR2 FQNEAQ. The CDR3 is made up of 14 amino acids. Deletions cut 5 bases from V and 7 bases from J, with 14 bases between. CDR3 in amino acids: CASSLRPPTEKLFF. The CDR3 DNA reads TGTGCCAGCAGCCTGAGACCACCCACTGAAAAACTGTTTTTT.

V usage is TRBV2 and J usage is TRBJ2-1; the D gene could be TRBD1 or TRBD2 (5 bases each). CDR1 is SNHLY and CDR2 is FYNNEI in the germline V gene. The CDR3 is made up of 13 amino acids. V lost 8 bases and J lost 0, with 8 bases in between. CDR3 amino acids: CASRDDSYNEQFF. As DNA, the CDR3 is TGTGCCAGCCGGGACGACTCCTACAATGAGCAGTTCTTC.